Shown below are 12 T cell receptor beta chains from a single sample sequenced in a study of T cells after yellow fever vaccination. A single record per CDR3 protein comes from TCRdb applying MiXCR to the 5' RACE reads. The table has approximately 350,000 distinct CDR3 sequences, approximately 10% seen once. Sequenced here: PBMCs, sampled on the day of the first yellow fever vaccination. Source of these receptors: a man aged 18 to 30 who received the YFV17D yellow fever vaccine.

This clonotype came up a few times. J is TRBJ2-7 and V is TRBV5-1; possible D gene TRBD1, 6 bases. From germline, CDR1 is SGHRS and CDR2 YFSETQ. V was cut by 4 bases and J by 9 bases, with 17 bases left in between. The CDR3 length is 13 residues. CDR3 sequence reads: CASSGTTGPRQYF. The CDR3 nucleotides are TGCGCCAGCAGCGGGACGACAGGACCTCGGCAGTACTTC.

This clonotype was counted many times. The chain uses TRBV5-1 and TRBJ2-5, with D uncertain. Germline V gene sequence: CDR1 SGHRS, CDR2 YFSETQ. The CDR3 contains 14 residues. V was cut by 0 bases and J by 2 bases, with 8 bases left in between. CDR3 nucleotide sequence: TGCGCCAGCAGCTTGGCTACAGCTCAAGAGACCCAGTACTTC. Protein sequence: CASSLATAQETQYF.

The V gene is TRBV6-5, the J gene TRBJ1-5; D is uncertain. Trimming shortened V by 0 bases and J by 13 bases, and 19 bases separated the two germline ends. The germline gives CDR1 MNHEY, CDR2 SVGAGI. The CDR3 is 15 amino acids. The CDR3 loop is CASSYSRGWGGEQHF. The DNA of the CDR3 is TGTGCCAGCAGTTACTCTCGGGGTTGGGGTGGGGAACAGCATTTT.

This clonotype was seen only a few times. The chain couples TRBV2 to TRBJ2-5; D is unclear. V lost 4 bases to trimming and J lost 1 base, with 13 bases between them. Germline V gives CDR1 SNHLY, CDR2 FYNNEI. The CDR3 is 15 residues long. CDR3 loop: CASSAVRGAQETQYF. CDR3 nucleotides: TGTGCCAGCAGTGCCGTCCGCGGCGCCCAAGAGACCCAGTACTTC.

The CDR3 coding sequence is TGTGCCAGCAGCCAAGACGGGGGGCTTTCACCCCTCCACTTT. Translated, it gives CASSQDGGLSPLHF. The chain recombines TRBV3-1 with TRBJ1-6; possible D gene TRBD1, 6 bases. Germline-derived CDR1 and CDR2 are LGHDT and YNNKEL (reference sequence). V gave up 0 bases and J gave up 9 bases, with 9 bases separating them. This CDR3 region has 14 residues.

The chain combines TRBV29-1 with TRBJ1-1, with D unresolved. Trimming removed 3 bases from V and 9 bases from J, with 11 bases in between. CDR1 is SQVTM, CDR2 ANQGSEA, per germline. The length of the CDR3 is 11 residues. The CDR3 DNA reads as TGCAGCGTTGATGCGTTCGACAAAGCTTTCTTT. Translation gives CSVDAFDKAFF.

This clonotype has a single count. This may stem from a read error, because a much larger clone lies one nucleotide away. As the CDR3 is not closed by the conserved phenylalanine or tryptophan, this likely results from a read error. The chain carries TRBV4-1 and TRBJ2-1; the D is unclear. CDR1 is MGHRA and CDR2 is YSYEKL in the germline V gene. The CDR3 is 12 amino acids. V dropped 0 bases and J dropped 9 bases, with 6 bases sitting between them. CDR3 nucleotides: TGCGCCAGCAGCCAAGACCCCCGTGAGCAGTTCTCC. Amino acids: CASSQDPREQFS.

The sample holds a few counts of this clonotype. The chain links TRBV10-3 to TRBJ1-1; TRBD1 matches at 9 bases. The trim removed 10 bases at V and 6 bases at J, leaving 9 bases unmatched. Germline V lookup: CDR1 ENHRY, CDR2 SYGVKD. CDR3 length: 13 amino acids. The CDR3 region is CATGTGMRAEAFF. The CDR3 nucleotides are TGTGCCACCGGGACAGGGATGAGGGCTGAAGCTTTCTTT.

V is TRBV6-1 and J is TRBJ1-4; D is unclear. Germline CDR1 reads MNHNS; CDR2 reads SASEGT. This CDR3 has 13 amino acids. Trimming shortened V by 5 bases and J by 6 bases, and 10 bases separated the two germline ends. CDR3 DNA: TGTGCCAGCAGTCAAGGACGGGATGAAAAACTGTTTTTT. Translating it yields CASSQGRDEKLFF.

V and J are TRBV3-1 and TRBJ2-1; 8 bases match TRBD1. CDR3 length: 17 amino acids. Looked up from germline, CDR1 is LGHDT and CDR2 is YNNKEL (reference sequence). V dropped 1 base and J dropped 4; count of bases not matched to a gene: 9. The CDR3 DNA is TGTGCCAGCAGCCAAGCACCGACAGGGGCCAAATACAATGAGCAGTTCTTC. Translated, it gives CASSQAPTGAKYNEQFF.

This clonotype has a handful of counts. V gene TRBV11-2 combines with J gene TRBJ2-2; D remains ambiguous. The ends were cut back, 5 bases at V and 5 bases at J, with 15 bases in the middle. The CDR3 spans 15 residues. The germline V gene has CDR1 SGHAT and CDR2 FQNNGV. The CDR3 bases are TGTGCCAGCAGCGGCAGCCATCCAATGACCGGGGAGCTGTTTTTT. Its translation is CASSGSHPMTGELFF.

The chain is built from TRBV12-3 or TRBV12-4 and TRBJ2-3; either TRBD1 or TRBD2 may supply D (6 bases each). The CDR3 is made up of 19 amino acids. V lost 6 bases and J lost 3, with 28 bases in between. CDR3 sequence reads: CASRSLGGISLGLTDTQYF. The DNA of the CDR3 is TGTGCCAGCAGGTCCCTGGGGGGCATATCTCTCGGGTTAACAGATACGCAGTATTTT.